Presented here are 8 T cell receptor beta chains from one specimen sequenced in a study of T cell repertoires in cytomegalovirus infection. In TCRdb, the reads were re-called with MiXCR into one record per CDR3 protein. The sample lists tens of thousands of distinct CDR3 sequences; around 28% were seen once. Their antigen targets remain unknown. The sample in question was CD8+ T cells from cultured PBMCs, obtained from culture after CMV antigen stimulation. These TCRs come from a human donor in good health (CMV status not recorded). Some clones in this sample may be carry-over from other donors' samples.

There are a few counts of this clonotype. The chain is built from TRBV6-2 or TRBV6-3 and TRBJ1-1; no clear D gene. CDR1 is MNHEY, CDR2 SVGEGT, per germline. The CDR3 contains 13 residues. Trimming stripped 3 bases from V and 1 base from J, with 6 bases between. CDR3 bases: TGTGCCAGCAGTTATGGGGAGAACACTGAAGCTTTCTTT. Its translation: CASSYGENTEAFF.

This clonotype was recorded a few times. The V call is TRBV19, the J call TRBJ2-7; 7 bases agree with TRBD1. V shed 4 bases and J 6 bases; nucleotides not matched to a gene: 9. This CDR3 has 14 amino acids. The germline CDR1 and CDR2 sequences are LNHDA and SQIVND (reference sequence). The CDR3, as DNA: TGTGCCAGTAGTAAGGGACAGTTACGAGGCGAGCAGTACTTC. The encoded protein is CASSKGQLRGEQYF. Full variable domain (outside the CDR3, taken from reference TRBV19 and TRBJ2-7): DGGITQSPKYLFRKEGQNVTLSCEQNLNHDAMYWYRQDPGQGLRLIYYSQIVNDFQKGDIAEGYSVSREKKESFPLTVTSAQKNPTAFYLCASSKGQLRGEQYFGPGTRLTVT.

V and J are TRBV4-3 and TRBJ2-7; D tentatively reads TRBD1 or TRBD2 (5 bases each). Germline V gives CDR1 LGHNA, CDR2 YSLEER. Trimming pared 0 bases from V and 2 bases from J, leaving 14 bases between. The CDR3 extends over 16 amino acids. The CDR3 loop is CASSQEVGVRTYEQYF. The DNA of the CDR3 is TGCGCCAGCAGCCAAGAAGTGGGGGTTAGGACCTACGAGCAGTACTTC.

The chain uses TRBV9 and TRBJ2-1, with D perhaps TRBD2 (6 bases). The V gene lost 0 bases and the J gene lost 3 bases, with 10 bases spanning the gap. Per the germline V gene, CDR1 is SGDLS and CDR2 is YYNGEE. The CDR3 length is 15 residues. The CDR3 DNA reads as TGTGCCAGCAGCGTAGATGGGGGGATCTACAATGAGCAGTTCTTC. Protein sequence: CASSVDGGIYNEQFF.

This clonotype was observed many times. The gene calls are TRBV13 and TRBJ1-1; 7 bases map to TRBD1. Per germline, CDR1 PRHDT and CDR2 FYEKMQ (reference sequence). The CDR3 totals 17 residues. The V segment lost 7 bases and the J segment 0 bases; nucleotides outside the gene matches: 14. This CDR3 reads CASMSPAGGFMNTEAFF. In nucleotides, the CDR3 is TGTGCCAGCATGTCCCCGGCAGGGGGGTTCATGAACACTGAAGCTTTCTTT.

This clonotype was detected only a few times. The CDR3 DNA sequence: TGTGCCAGTAGTAATCGGCAGCCTGAAGCTTTCTTT. Its protein is CASSNRQPEAFF. This rearrangement joins TRBV19 to TRBJ1-1; unclear D gene. Germline lookup yields CDR1 LNHDA and CDR2 SQIVND (reference sequence). Trimming left V 4 bases short and J 6 bases short, with 9 bases between. The length of the CDR3 is 12 residues.

In the case of this clonotype: A read error may explain this, as a much larger clone is one base away. The J gene is TRBJ1-6, the V gene TRBV7-8, with a weak D call TRBD1 (5 bases). V was clipped by 2 bases and J by 3 bases, with 17 bases between them. Germline CDR1 reads SGHVS; CDR2 reads FQNEAQ. This CDR3 is built from 18 residues. The CDR3 nucleotides are TGTGCCAGCAGCTTAACGGGACGGGGATTCCGCTATAATTCACCCCTCCACTTT. Its protein product is CASSLTGRGFRYNSPLHF.

This clonotype was recorded a few times. J is TRBJ2-7 and V is TRBV7-3; TRBD1 matches at 10 bases. The CDR3 has 13 residues. Per germline, CDR1 SGHTA and CDR2 FQGTGA. Trimming took 4 bases from V and 5 from J; bases not matched to a gene: 2. CDR3 region: CASSYGTGDEQYF. CDR3 DNA sequence: TGTGCCAGCAGCTACGGGACAGGGGACGAGCAGTACTTC.